The 17 T cell receptor beta chains below all came from one sample that was sequenced in a study of cytomegalovirus exposure and HLA in healthy donors. PCR used 60 Vbeta primers and 13 Jbeta primers. The data were produced by immunoSEQ multiplex PCR, yet TCRdb's version contains in-frame clones alone and is incomplete. The repertoire consists of about 100,000 clones, with 75% occurring once and the leading ten covering 13% to 15%. Specimen: PBMCs. These receptors came from a male donor in good health and CMV-seropositive.

The chain joins TRBV20-1 to TRBJ2-5; TRBD1 might be the D (6 bases). The V and J ends lost 8 bases and 5 bases respectively, with 9 bases between them. Germline values: CDR1 DFQATT, CDR2 SNEGSKA (reference sequence). This CDR3 has 10 amino acids. CDR3 DNA sequence: TGCAGTCGGGACATCGAGACCCAGTACTTC. Protein product: CSRDIETQYF.

V is TRBV10-3 and J is TRBJ1-5, with 7 bases that match TRBD1. Germline values: CDR1 ENHRY, CDR2 SYGVKD. With 5 bases clipped from V and 7 bases from J, the junction kept 5 bases outside the gene matches. The CDR3 spans 13 residues. In DNA, the CDR3 is TGTGCCATCAGTACCGACAGGGACCAGCCCCAGCATTTT. Its translation: CAISTDRDQPQHF.

This clone was recorded only once. The V and J genes are TRBV5-1 and TRBJ2-7; 12 nucleotides match TRBD2. V lost 3 bases, J lost 4 bases, and 2 bases stayed unmatched. The germline V gene has CDR1 SGHRS and CDR2 YFSETQ. The CDR3 extends over 14 amino acids. In DNA, the CDR3 is TGCGCCAGCAGCTGGACTAGCGGGGATTACGAGCAGTACTTC. Protein product: CASSWTSGDYEQYF.

The V call is TRBV7-2, the J call TRBJ2-2; 7 nucleotides line up with TRBD1. The V gene end was trimmed by 5 bases and the J gene end by 4 bases; junction bases not matched to a gene: 4. The CDR3 runs to 14 residues. From germline, CDR1 is SGHTA and CDR2 FQGNSA. CDR3 protein: CASSPGTVTGELFF. For the CDR3, the DNA is TGTGCCAGCAGCCCGGGGACAGTCACCGGGGAGCTGTTTTTT. Filled out from reference TRBV7-2 and TRBJ2-2, the complete variable domain reads GAGVSQSPSNKVTEKGKDVELRCDPISGHTALYWYRQSLGQGLEFLIYFQGNSAPDKSGLPSDRFSAERTGGSVSTLTIQRTQQEDSAVYLCASSPGTVTGELFFGEGSRLTVL.

The chain is built from TRBV10-2 and TRBJ2-5; TRBD1 matches 7 bases. CDR3 size: 13 residues. CDR1 and CDR2 from the germline V gene are WSHSY and SAAADI. V trimming: 6 bases; J trimming: 4 bases; junction bases outside the gene matches: 5. In DNA form, the CDR3 reads TGCGCCAGCAGGGAGCCAGGGGGAGAGACCCAGTACTTC. Its protein product is CASREPGGETQYF.

This clone was detected a few times. The J gene is TRBJ1-2, the V gene TRBV6-6; D uncertain. The CDR3 contains 15 residues. The V gene lost 2 bases and the J gene lost 6 bases, with 16 bases spanning the gap. CDR1 is MNHNY, CDR2 SVGAGI, per germline (reference sequence). DNA for the CDR3: TGTGCCAGCAGTTACCCGTCCCGGCCCGGGGATGGCTACACCTTC. Encoded protein: CASSYPSRPGDGYTF.

The gene calls are TRBV4-2 and TRBJ1-4; no reliable D call. CDR1 and CDR2 from the germline V gene are LGHNA and YNFKEQ. The CDR3 totals 12 residues. Trimming took off 2 bases at V and 7 bases at J, with 5 bases between the two ends. CDR3 in DNA: TGTGCCAGCAGCCAACTCGGTGAAAAACTGTTTTTT. This translates into CASSQLGEKLFF.

Regarding this clone: Other nucleotide sequences from this sample produce the same CDR3. In DNA form, the CDR3 reads TGCGCCAGCGGGGACAGCTCCTACGAGCAGTACTTC. Protein sequence: CASGDSSYEQYF. V is TRBV10-1 and J is TRBJ2-5, with 7 bases fitting TRBD1. The tail of the sequence fits TRBJ2-7 better, so the J call may be wrong. The CDR3 has 12 amino acids. Germline V gives CDR1 WNHNN, CDR2 SYGVQD (reference sequence).

The chain has TRBV4-1 and TRBJ1-1; no definite D call. Germline loops: CDR1 MGHRA, CDR2 YSYEKL. The germline V and J ends were trimmed by 2 bases and 1 base, with 11 bases remaining between them. This CDR3 has 15 residues. CDR3 protein: CASSQSPVRNTEAFF. CDR3 nucleotide sequence: TGCGCCAGCAGCCAATCCCCAGTCAGGAACACTGAAGCTTTCTTT.

This chain uses TRBV4-3 with TRBJ1-2; D gene ambiguous. The germline V and J ends were trimmed by 4 bases and 7 bases, with 25 bases remaining between them. The CDR3 consists of 17 residues. Germline V gene sequence: CDR1 LGHNA, CDR2 YSLEER. DNA of the CDR3: TGCGCCAGCAGCCGGACGCTTACGGTTGAGGGAGGACTTGGCTACACCTTC. Its protein is CASSRTLTVEGGLGYTF.

The chain recombines TRBV7-2 with TRBJ1-2, with 8 bases aligning to TRBD1. The junction had 7 bases not matched to a gene; V was cut back by 2 bases and J by 5 bases. The CDR3 has 15 amino acids. Germline-derived CDR1 and CDR2 are SGHTA and FQGNSA. The CDR3 DNA reads TGTGCCAGCAGCTTATTCGGGACAGGCGTATATGGCTACACCTTC. It specifies CASSLFGTGVYGYTF.

The J gene is TRBJ2-2, the V gene TRBV15; 10 bases fit TRBD1. The germline V gene has CDR1 LNHNV and CDR2 YYDKDF (reference sequence). The CDR3 covers 18 residues. The V and J ends lost 3 bases and 5 bases, in that order; junction bases with no gene match: 12. The CDR3 here is CATSRNLVWDRGTGELFF. The CDR3 DNA reads TGTGCCACCAGCAGGAACCTAGTGTGGGACAGGGGAACCGGGGAGCTGTTTTTT.

This clone was picked up one time. The chain has TRBV25-1 and TRBJ2-5, with 8 nucleotides matching TRBD1. J lost 5 bases, V lost 8 bases, and 10 bases had no gene match. The CDR3 spans 14 residues. In germline, CDR1 is MGHDK, CDR2 SYGVNS. This chain's CDR3 is CASQVGGQVETQYF. The CDR3 DNA sequence: TGTGCCAGCCAAGTTGGGGGACAGGTGGAGACCCAGTACTTC.

The chain uses TRBV5-1 and TRBJ2-5; 7 positions agree with TRBD1. V was pared by 3 bases and J by 0 bases, with 8 bases of the junction left unmatched. The CDR3 loop spans 16 amino acids. Germline loops: CDR1 SGHRS, CDR2 YFSETQ. The CDR3, as DNA: TGCGCCAGCAGCTGGAAAGAAGGGGGCTACCAAGAGACCCAGTACTTC. Its protein is CASSWKEGGYQETQYF.

This chain joins TRBV9 and TRBJ2-3; maybe TRBD2 (5 bases). The germline V gene has CDR1 SGDLS and CDR2 YYNGEE. The CDR3 sequence is 15 residues long. V was shortened by 0 bases and J by 4 bases, with 12 bases between the two germline ends. The CDR3 protein is CASSVGGLASDTQYF. The CDR3 bases are TGTGCCAGCAGCGTAGGAGGGCTAGCCTCAGATACGCAGTATTTT.

The chain has TRBV28 and TRBJ1-1; TRBD1 agrees at 11 bases. The ends lost 4 bases at V and 8 bases at J; junction bases unmatched: 18. This CDR3 spans 18 amino acids. Germline CDR1 and CDR2: MDHEN and SYDVKM. The CDR3 reads CASSSPAGTGGRSVEAFF. The CDR3 coding sequence is TGTGCCAGCAGTTCACCCGCCGGGACAGGGGGACGAAGTGTAGAAGCTTTCTTT.

This chain uses TRBV18 with TRBJ1-2, with TRBD1 matching over 7 bases. This CDR3 is built from 15 residues. J gave up 4 bases and V 2 bases, and 7 bases lay outside the gene matches. Germline CDR1 and CDR2: KGHSH and LQKENI. The CDR3 nucleotides are TGTGCCAGCTCACCAACTACAGGGGATTTCTATGGCTACACCTTC. Its translation is CASSPTTGDFYGYTF.